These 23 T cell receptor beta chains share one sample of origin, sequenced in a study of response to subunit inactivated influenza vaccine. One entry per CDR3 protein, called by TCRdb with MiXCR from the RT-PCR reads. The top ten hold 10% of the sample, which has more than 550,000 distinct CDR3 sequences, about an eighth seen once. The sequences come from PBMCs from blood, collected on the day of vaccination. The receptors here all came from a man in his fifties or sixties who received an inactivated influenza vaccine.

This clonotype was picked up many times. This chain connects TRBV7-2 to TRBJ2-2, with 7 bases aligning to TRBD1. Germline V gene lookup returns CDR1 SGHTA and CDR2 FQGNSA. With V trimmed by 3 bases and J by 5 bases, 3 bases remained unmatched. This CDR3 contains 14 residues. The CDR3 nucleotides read TGTGCCAGCAGCTTCGGACAGGTTACCGGGGAGCTGTTTTTT. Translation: CASSFGQVTGELFF. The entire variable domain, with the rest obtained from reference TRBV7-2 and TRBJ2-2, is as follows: GAGVSQSPSNKVTEKGKDVELRCDPISGHTALYWYRQSLGQGLEFLIYFQGNSAPDKSGLPSDRFSAERTGGSVSTLTIQRTQQEDSAVYLCASSFGQVTGELFFGEGSRLTVL.

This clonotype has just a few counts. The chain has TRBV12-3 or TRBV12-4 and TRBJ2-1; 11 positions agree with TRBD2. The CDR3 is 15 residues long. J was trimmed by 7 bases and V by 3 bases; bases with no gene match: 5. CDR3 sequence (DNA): TGTGCCAGCAGTTTTGTGCCTAGCGGGAGGAATGAGCAGTTCTTC. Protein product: CASSFVPSGRNEQFF.

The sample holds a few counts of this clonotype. The CDR3 sequence: CASSLRDNADTIYF. CDR3 sequence (DNA): TGTGCCAGCAGTTTAAGGGACAACGCGGACACCATATATTTT. The J gene is TRBJ1-3, the V gene TRBV12-3 or TRBV12-4; the D gene is possibly TRBD1 (6 bases). The CDR3 is made up of 14 amino acids. Trimming left V 2 bases short and J 8 bases short, with 13 bases between.

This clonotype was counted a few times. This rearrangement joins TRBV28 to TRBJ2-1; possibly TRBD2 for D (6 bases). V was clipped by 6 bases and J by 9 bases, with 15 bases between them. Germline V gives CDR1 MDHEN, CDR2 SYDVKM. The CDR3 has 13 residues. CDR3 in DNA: TGTGCCAGCAGCCCCGGCTCGGGGGTTGAGCAGTTCTTC. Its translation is CASSPGSGVEQFF.

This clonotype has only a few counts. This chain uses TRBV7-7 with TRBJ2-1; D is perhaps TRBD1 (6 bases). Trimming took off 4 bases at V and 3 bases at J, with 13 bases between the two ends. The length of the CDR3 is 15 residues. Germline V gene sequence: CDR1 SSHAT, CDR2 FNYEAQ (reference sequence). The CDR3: CASSSTRQDYNEQFF. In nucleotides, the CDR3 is TGTGCCAGCAGCTCTACCCGACAGGACTACAATGAGCAGTTCTTC.

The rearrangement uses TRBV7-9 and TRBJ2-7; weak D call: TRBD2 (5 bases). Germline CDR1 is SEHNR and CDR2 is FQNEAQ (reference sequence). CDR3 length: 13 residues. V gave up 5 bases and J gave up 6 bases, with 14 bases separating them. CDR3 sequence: CASSPDQRFEQYF. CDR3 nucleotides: TGTGCCAGCAGCCCAGACCAGCGGTTCGAGCAGTACTTC.

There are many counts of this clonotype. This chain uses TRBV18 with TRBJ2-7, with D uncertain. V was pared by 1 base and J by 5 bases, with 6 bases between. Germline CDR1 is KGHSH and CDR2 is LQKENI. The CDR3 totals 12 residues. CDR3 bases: TGTGCCAGCTCACCACAAGGGAACGAGCAGTACTTC. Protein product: CASSPQGNEQYF.

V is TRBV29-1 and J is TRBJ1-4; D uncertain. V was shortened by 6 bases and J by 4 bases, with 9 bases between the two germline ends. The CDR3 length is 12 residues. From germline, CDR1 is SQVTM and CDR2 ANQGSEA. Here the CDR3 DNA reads TGCAGCGTGGAGGCCAGTAATGAAAAACTGTTTTTT. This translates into CSVEASNEKLFF.

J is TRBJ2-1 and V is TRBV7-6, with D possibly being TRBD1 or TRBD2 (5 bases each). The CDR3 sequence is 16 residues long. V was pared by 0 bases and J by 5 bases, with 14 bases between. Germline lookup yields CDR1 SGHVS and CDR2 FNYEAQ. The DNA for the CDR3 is TGTGCCAGCAGCTTAGCGATCTCGTGGGGACACAATGAGCAGTTCTTC. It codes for CASSLAISWGHNEQFF.

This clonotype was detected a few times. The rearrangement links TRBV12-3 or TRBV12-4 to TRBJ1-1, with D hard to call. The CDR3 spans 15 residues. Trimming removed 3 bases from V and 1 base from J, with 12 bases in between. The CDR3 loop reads CASSLDGLGNTEAFF. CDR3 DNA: TGTGCCAGCAGTTTGGACGGTCTAGGGAACACTGAAGCTTTCTTT.

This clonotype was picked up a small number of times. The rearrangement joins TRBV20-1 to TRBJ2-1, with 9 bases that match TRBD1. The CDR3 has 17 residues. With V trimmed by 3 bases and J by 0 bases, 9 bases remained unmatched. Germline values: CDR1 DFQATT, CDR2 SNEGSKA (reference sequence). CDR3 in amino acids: CSARGDRGALSYNEQFF. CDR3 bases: TGCAGTGCTAGGGGAGACAGGGGGGCACTCTCCTACAATGAGCAGTTCTTC.

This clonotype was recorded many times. CDR3 region: CASSFGRMSNQPQHF. The CDR3 DNA is TGTGCCAGCAGTTTCGGACGGATGAGCAATCAGCCCCAGCATTTT. The chain employs TRBV12-3 or TRBV12-4 and TRBJ1-5; no definite D call. V was pared by 3 bases and J by 1 base, with 10 bases between. The CDR3 runs 15 residues.

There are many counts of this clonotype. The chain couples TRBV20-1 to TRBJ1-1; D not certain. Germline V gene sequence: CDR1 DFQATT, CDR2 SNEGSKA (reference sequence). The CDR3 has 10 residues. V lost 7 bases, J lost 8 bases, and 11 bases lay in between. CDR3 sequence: CSERGAEAFF. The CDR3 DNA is TGCAGTGAACGGGGTGCGGAAGCTTTCTTT.

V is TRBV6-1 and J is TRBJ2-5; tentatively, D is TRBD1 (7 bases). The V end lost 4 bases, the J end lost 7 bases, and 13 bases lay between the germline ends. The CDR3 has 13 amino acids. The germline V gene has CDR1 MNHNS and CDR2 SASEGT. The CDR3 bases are TGTGCCAGCAGTGGGGGTCAGGGGGGGACCCAGTACTTC. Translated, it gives CASSGGQGGTQYF.

CDR3 sequence: CASSLNPFRGAFF. The DNA for the CDR3 is TGTGCCAGCAGTTTAAATCCTTTCCGGGGGGCTTTCTTT. The chain carries TRBV12-3 or TRBV12-4 and TRBJ1-1; TRBD1 might be the D (5 bases). The germline V and J ends were trimmed by 2 bases and 11 bases, with 15 bases remaining between them. The length of the CDR3 is 13 residues.

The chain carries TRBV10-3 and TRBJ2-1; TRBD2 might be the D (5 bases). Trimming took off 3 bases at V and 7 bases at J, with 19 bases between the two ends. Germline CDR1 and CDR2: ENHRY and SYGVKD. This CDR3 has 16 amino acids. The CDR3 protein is CAISDIPSVWENEQFF. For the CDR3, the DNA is TGTGCCATCAGTGATATTCCGAGTGTTTGGGAGAATGAGCAGTTCTTC.

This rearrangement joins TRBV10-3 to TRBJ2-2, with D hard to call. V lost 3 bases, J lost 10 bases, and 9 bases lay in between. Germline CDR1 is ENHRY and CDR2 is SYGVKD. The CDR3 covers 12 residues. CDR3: CAISDYGEELFF. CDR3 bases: TGTGCCATCAGTGACTACGGAGAGGAGCTGTTTTTT.

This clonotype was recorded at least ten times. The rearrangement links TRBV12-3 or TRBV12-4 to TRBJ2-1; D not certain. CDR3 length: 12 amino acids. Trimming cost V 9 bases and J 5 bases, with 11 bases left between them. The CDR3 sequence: CASLTTNNEQFF. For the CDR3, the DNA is TGTGCCAGTCTGACGACAAACAATGAGCAGTTCTTC.

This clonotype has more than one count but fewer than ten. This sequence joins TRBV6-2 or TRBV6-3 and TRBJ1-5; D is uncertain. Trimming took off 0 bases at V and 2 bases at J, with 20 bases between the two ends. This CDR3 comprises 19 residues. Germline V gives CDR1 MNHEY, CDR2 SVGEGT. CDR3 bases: TGTGCCAGCAGTTACTCGAGTTCAAAGGGCATATGGGGCAATCAGCCCCAGCATTTT. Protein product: CASSYSSSKGIWGNQPQHF.

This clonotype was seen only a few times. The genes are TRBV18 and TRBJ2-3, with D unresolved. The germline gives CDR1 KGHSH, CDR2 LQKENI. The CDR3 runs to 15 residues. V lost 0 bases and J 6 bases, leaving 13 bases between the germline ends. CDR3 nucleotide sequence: TGTGCCAGCTCACCACCCTCAGCGAGTGTGGATACGCAGTATTTT. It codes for CASSPPSASVDTQYF.

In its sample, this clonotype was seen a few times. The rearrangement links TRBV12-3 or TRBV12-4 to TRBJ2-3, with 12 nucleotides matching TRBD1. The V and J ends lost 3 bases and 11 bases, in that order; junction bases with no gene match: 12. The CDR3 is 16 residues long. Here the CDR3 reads CASSFSGTGGGEGQYF. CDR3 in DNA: TGTGCCAGCAGTTTTTCCGGGACAGGGGGCGGGGAGGGGCAGTATTTT.

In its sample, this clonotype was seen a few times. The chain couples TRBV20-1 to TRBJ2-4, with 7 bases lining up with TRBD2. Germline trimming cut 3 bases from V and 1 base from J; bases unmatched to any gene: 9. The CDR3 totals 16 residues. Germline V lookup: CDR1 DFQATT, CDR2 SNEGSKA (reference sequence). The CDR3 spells CSASLFAGVAKNIQYF. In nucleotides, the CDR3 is TGCAGTGCTAGTCTCTTTGCGGGAGTTGCCAAAAACATTCAGTACTTC.

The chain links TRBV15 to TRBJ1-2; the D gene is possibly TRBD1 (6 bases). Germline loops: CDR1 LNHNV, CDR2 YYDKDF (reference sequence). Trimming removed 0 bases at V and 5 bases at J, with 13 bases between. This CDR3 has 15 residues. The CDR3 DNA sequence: TGTGCCACCAGCAGAGACCAGGGGCCAGGGTATGGCTACACCTTC. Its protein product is CATSRDQGPGYGYTF. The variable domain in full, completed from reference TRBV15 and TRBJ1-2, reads DAMVIQNPRYQVTQFGKPVTLSCSQTLNHNVMYWYQQKSSQAPKLLFHYYDKDFNNEADTPDNFQSRRPNTSFCFLDIRSPGLGDTAMYLCATSRDQGPGYGYTFGSGTRLTVV.